The rows below give T cell receptor beta chains drawn from one sample of a study of shared clonotypes between healthy human individuals. Only in-frame clones appear in the TCRdb table, and some are missing; sequencing was by immunoSEQ multiplex PCR. The repertoire holds 2.3 million or so clones, over 90% seen once, with about 0.37% in the top ten. The source material was naive CD4+ T cells from PBMCs. The origin of the receptors is a man aged 18 to 30 in good health. Some clones in this sample may be carry-over from other donors' samples. CDR3s include the opening cysteine and the closing phenylalanine or tryptophan. Each record gives: CDR3 DNA, CDR3 protein, clone size, V gene, D gene, J gene. The D gene is left open where the match is weak. The size field is filled for only some rows; it gives once, few, many or a size class.

cdr3_nt: TGTGCCAGCAGTTACAGTCTCGGGGGCAACTATGGCTACACCTTC
cdr3_aa: CASSYSLGGNYGYTF
clone_size: NA
v_call: TRBV6-5
d_call: NA
j_call: TRBJ1-2

cdr3_nt: TGCGCCAGCAGTGGGGGGGGGAATGAAAAACTGTTTTTT
cdr3_aa: CASSGGGNEKLFF
clone_size: NA
v_call: TRBV4-1
d_call: NA
j_call: TRBJ1-4

cdr3_nt: TGTGCCAGCAGCACGGGTTCAGGCGGGAGTGGAGGAGAGACCCAGTACTTC
cdr3_aa: CASSTGSGGSGGETQYF
clone_size: NA
v_call: TRBV9
d_call: TRBD2
j_call: TRBJ2-5

cdr3_nt: TGTGCCAGCAGCTTGGGCGACAGGGGTAATGGAAACACCATATATTTT
cdr3_aa: CASSLGDRGNGNTIYF
clone_size: NA
v_call: TRBV5-4
d_call: TRBD1
j_call: TRBJ1-3

cdr3_nt: TGTGCCAGTAGTGTCGGCAATCAGCCCCAGCATTTT
cdr3_aa: CASSVGNQPQHF
clone_size: NA
v_call: TRBV2
d_call: NA
j_call: TRBJ1-5

cdr3_nt: TGTGCCAGCAGTGAACCAGGGGGCGCAGTATGGTACTTC
cdr3_aa: CASSEPGGAVWYF
clone_size: few
v_call: TRBV6-1
d_call: TRBD1
j_call: TRBJ2-4

cdr3_nt: TGTGCCAGCAGTCTGGGACCCCTTAATGAAAAACTGTTTTTT
cdr3_aa: CASSLGPLNEKLFF
clone_size: NA
v_call: TRBV28
d_call: NA
j_call: TRBJ1-4

cdr3_nt: TGTGCCAGCAGCTTCACAGGGGACACTGAAGCTTTCTTT
cdr3_aa: CASSFTGDTEAFF
clone_size: NA
v_call: TRBV5-8
d_call: TRBD1
j_call: TRBJ1-1

cdr3_nt: TGTGCCAGCAAGGGCAAGGTAGGCTCCTACGAGCAGTACTTC
cdr3_aa: CASKGKVGSYEQYF
clone_size: NA
v_call: TRBV2
d_call: NA
j_call: TRBJ2-7

cdr3_nt: TGTGCCTGGAGTCGAGGGGGGGGCTCCTACGAGCAGTACTTC
cdr3_aa: CAWSRGGGSYEQYF
clone_size: NA
v_call: TRBV30
d_call: NA
j_call: TRBJ2-7

cdr3_nt: TGTGCCAGCAGTCCCGACAGGAACTATGGCTACACCTTC
cdr3_aa: CASSPDRNYGYTF
clone_size: NA
v_call: TRBV11-2
d_call: NA
j_call: TRBJ1-2

cdr3_nt: TGTGCCAGCAGCCTAGTTCCTAGCACAGATACGCAGTATTTT
cdr3_aa: CASSLVPSTDTQYF
clone_size: NA
v_call: TRBV7-3
d_call: NA
j_call: TRBJ2-3

cdr3_nt: TGTGCCAGCAGCCCACGAGTTAGTGGCGAGCAGTACTTC
cdr3_aa: CASSPRVSGEQYF
clone_size: NA
v_call: TRBV7-9
d_call: NA
j_call: TRBJ2-7

cdr3_nt: TGTGCCAGCAGACTTAGTTTGACGGGTCGGGGCAATGAGCAGTTCTTC
cdr3_aa: CASRLSLTGRGNEQFF
clone_size: NA
v_call: TRBV14
d_call: NA
j_call: TRBJ2-1

cdr3_nt: TGTGCCAGCAGCTCCCTGAGCGGGAGGGCCGAAAATGAGCAGTTCTTC
cdr3_aa: CASSSLSGRAENEQFF
clone_size: once
v_call: TRBV11-2
d_call: TRBD2
j_call: TRBJ2-1

cdr3_nt: TGTGCCAGCAGCGTAAATCCAGGAGCCTACGAGCAGTACTTC
cdr3_aa: CASSVNPGAYEQYF
clone_size: NA
v_call: TRBV9
d_call: NA
j_call: TRBJ2-7

cdr3_nt: TGCGCCAGCAGCCAAGTTGGTCAGGGCAACACTGAAGCTTTCTTT
cdr3_aa: CASSQVGQGNTEAFF
clone_size: NA
v_call: TRBV4-1
d_call: NA
j_call: TRBJ1-1

cdr3_nt: TGTGCCTGGAGTGTACAGTTGAACACTGAAGCTTTCTTT
cdr3_aa: CAWSVQLNTEAFF
clone_size: NA
v_call: TRBV30
d_call: NA
j_call: TRBJ1-1

cdr3_nt: TGTGCCAGCAGCCCCCGAATGGCGGGAGTGCCATACGAGCAGTACTTC
cdr3_aa: CASSPRMAGVPYEQYF
clone_size: NA
v_call: TRBV9
d_call: TRBD2
j_call: TRBJ2-7

cdr3_nt: TGTGCCAGCTCAAATTTCTTGACTAGCGGGAGTGGTAACACCGGGGAGCTGTTTTTT
cdr3_aa: CASSNFLTSGSGNTGELFF
clone_size: NA
v_call: TRBV18
d_call: TRBD2
j_call: TRBJ2-2

cdr3_nt: TGTGCCTGGTACGGGGGTTCAAGCACAGATACGCAGTATTTT
cdr3_aa: CAWYGGSSTDTQYF
clone_size: NA
v_call: TRBV30
d_call: NA
j_call: TRBJ2-3

cdr3_nt: TGCGCCAGCACACCGGACAGGGGAACCTACGAGCAGTACTTC
cdr3_aa: CASTPDRGTYEQYF
clone_size: NA
v_call: TRBV5-1
d_call: TRBD1
j_call: TRBJ2-7

cdr3_nt: TGTGCCAGCAGTTTGGTCGACAGGGCATCCCAGCCCCAGCATTTT
cdr3_aa: CASSLVDRASQPQHF
clone_size: NA
v_call: TRBV28
d_call: TRBD1
j_call: TRBJ1-5

cdr3_nt: TGTGCCAGCAGCGTAACAGGGCTCGGAAATGAAAAACTGTTTTTT
cdr3_aa: CASSVTGLGNEKLFF
clone_size: NA
v_call: TRBV9
d_call: NA
j_call: TRBJ1-4

cdr3_nt: TGTGCCAGCAGTCGGACTAGCGGGAGGTATGAGCAGTTCTTC
cdr3_aa: CASSRTSGRYEQFF
clone_size: NA
v_call: TRBV6-5
d_call: TRBD2
j_call: TRBJ2-1

cdr3_nt: TGTGCCAGCAGTATGACTCTCTCTGGGGAGCAGTTCTTC
cdr3_aa: CASSMTLSGEQFF
clone_size: NA
v_call: TRBV27
d_call: NA
j_call: TRBJ2-1

cdr3_nt: TGTGCCAGCAGCCTAGGGTTCAGGGGGCTCTACGAGCAGTACTTC
cdr3_aa: CASSLGFRGLYEQYF
clone_size: NA
v_call: TRBV28
d_call: TRBD1
j_call: TRBJ2-7

cdr3_nt: TGTGCCAGCAGCTCTGACAGGGGAGCCAATCAGCCCCAGCATTTT
cdr3_aa: CASSSDRGANQPQHF
clone_size: NA
v_call: TRBV28
d_call: TRBD1
j_call: TRBJ1-5

cdr3_nt: TGTGCCAGCAGCCCGCGTGGACTAGCGGGAGTAGATACGCAGTATTTT
cdr3_aa: CASSPRGLAGVDTQYF
clone_size: NA
v_call: TRBV28
d_call: TRBD2
j_call: TRBJ2-3

cdr3_nt: TGCGCCAGCAGCTTGCGCCCCCAAATGCTGTTCGGACAGGGGGACACCGGGGAGCTGTTTTTT
cdr3_aa: CASSLRPQMLFGQGDTGELFF
clone_size: NA
v_call: TRBV5-1
d_call: TRBD1
j_call: TRBJ2-2

cdr3_nt: TGTGCCAGCAGCCGGGACTCCTGGGAGAATGAGCAGTTCTTC
cdr3_aa: CASSRDSWENEQFF
clone_size: NA
v_call: TRBV27
d_call: NA
j_call: TRBJ2-1

cdr3_nt: TGTGCCAGCAGTGAAGGCTGGGGTTTAGATGAAAAACTGTTTTTT
cdr3_aa: CASSEGWGLDEKLFF
clone_size: NA
v_call: TRBV2
d_call: NA
j_call: TRBJ1-4

cdr3_nt: TGTGCCAGCAGCTTAGTTATCGCTAGCGTGGAGCAGTACTTC
cdr3_aa: CASSLVIASVEQYF
clone_size: NA
v_call: TRBV7-6
d_call: NA
j_call: TRBJ2-7

cdr3_nt: TGCGCCAGCAGCCCCCAGGGATACACCGGGGAGCTGTTTTTT
cdr3_aa: CASSPQGYTGELFF
clone_size: once
v_call: TRBV4-1
d_call: NA
j_call: TRBJ2-2

cdr3_nt: TGCGCCAGCACCCCGCAGGGTCTAGGCACTGAAGCTTTCTTT
cdr3_aa: CASTPQGLGTEAFF
clone_size: NA
v_call: TRBV5-1
d_call: NA
j_call: TRBJ1-1

cdr3_nt: TGTGCCAGCAGTGAACTGGACAAGGGAATAACCTACGAGCAGTACTTC
cdr3_aa: CASSELDKGITYEQYF
clone_size: NA
v_call: TRBV2
d_call: NA
j_call: TRBJ2-7

cdr3_nt: TGTGCCAGCAGTTTAAGCCCCGTGGAGGGGGAAGCTTTCTTT
cdr3_aa: CASSLSPVEGEAFF
clone_size: NA
v_call: TRBV28
d_call: NA
j_call: TRBJ1-1

cdr3_nt: TGTGCCAGCTCCTGGACTAGCAGGGATGAGCAGTTCTTC
cdr3_aa: CASSWTSRDEQFF
clone_size: NA
v_call: TRBV18
d_call: TRBD2
j_call: TRBJ2-1

cdr3_nt: TGTGCCAGCAGCTTAGATGGCAGGGGGCTTGGTGGCTACACCTTC
cdr3_aa: CASSLDGRGLGGYTF
clone_size: NA
v_call: TRBV7-8
d_call: TRBD1
j_call: TRBJ1-2

cdr3_nt: TGTGCCACTAACCAGGCCGTGACTAGCCTCACTTCCTACAATGAGCAGTTCTTC
cdr3_aa: CATNQAVTSLTSYNEQFF
clone_size: once
v_call: TRBV15
d_call: TRBD2
j_call: TRBJ2-1

cdr3_nt: TGCGCCAGCAGCTTGGGGGCAGGGGGCGAGGAGACCCAGTACTTC
cdr3_aa: CASSLGAGGEETQYF
clone_size: NA
v_call: TRBV5-1
d_call: TRBD1
j_call: TRBJ2-5

cdr3_nt: TGCGCCAGCAGCTTGCAGAGATTCCACGAGCAGTACTTC
cdr3_aa: CASSLQRFHEQYF
clone_size: NA
v_call: TRBV5-1
d_call: NA
j_call: TRBJ2-7

cdr3_nt: TGTGCCAGCAGCTTAGCGGGGATACGGAACATTCAGTACTTC
cdr3_aa: CASSLAGIRNIQYF
clone_size: NA
v_call: TRBV7-2
d_call: NA
j_call: TRBJ2-4

cdr3_nt: TGTGCCAGCTCACCACCGCCAGGGGGGCCTGAGACCCAGTACTTC
cdr3_aa: CASSPPPGGPETQYF
clone_size: NA
v_call: TRBV18
d_call: NA
j_call: TRBJ2-5

cdr3_nt: TGTGCCAGCACTCTTTCTGGGGCCAACGTCCTGACTTTC
cdr3_aa: CASTLSGANVLTF
clone_size: NA
v_call: TRBV27
d_call: NA
j_call: TRBJ2-6

cdr3_nt: TGTGCCTTTCTACGCGGGAGGCCGTACGAGCAGTACTTC
cdr3_aa: CAFLRGRPYEQYF
clone_size: NA
v_call: TRBV30
d_call: TRBD2
j_call: TRBJ2-7

cdr3_nt: TGCGCCAGCAGACAGACAGGGAACTATGGCTACACCTTC
cdr3_aa: CASRQTGNYGYTF
clone_size: NA
v_call: TRBV4-1
d_call: TRBD1
j_call: TRBJ1-2

cdr3_nt: TGTGCCAGCAGTGAAGCTGGACTAGCGGGGACCGGGGAGCTGTTTTTT
cdr3_aa: CASSEAGLAGTGELFF
clone_size: NA
v_call: TRBV2
d_call: TRBD2
j_call: TRBJ2-2

cdr3_nt: TGTGCCACCCAAGCCAGTTACCCCAATGAGCAGTTCTTC
cdr3_aa: CATQASYPNEQFF
clone_size: NA
v_call: TRBV28
d_call: NA
j_call: TRBJ2-1

cdr3_nt: TGCGCCAGCAGCCAAGAAGCCAGGGTAAAAAACATTCAGTACTTC
cdr3_aa: CASSQEARVKNIQYF
clone_size: NA
v_call: TRBV4-3
d_call: NA
j_call: TRBJ2-4